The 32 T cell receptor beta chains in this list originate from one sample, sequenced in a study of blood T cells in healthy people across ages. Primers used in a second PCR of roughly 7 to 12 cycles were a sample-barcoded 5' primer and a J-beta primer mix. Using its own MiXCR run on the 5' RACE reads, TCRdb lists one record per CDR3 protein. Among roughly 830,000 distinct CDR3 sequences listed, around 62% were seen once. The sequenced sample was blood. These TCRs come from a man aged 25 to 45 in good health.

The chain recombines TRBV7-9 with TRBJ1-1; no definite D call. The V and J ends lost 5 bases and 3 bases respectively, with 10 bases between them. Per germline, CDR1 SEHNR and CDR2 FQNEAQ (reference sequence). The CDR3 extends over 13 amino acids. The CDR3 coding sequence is TGTGCCAGCAGCCCTTGGCGTGACACTGAAGCTTTCTTT. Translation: CASSPWRDTEAFF.

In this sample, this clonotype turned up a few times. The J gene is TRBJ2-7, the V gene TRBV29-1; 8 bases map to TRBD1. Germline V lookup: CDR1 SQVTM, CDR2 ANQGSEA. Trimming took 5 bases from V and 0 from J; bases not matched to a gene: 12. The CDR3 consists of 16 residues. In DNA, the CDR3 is TGCAGCGTTTTGGCCGCTACAGGGGGGATCTCCTACGAGCAGTACTTC. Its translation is CSVLAATGGISYEQYF.

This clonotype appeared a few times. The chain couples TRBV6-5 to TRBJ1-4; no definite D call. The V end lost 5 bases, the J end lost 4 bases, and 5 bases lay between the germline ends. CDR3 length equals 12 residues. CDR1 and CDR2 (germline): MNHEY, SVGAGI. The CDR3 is CASSKSNEKLFF. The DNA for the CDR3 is TGTGCCAGCAGTAAAAGTAATGAAAAACTGTTTTTT.

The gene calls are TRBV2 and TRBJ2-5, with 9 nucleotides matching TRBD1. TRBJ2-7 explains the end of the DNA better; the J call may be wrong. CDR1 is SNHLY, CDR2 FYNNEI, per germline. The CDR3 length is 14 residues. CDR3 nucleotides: TGTGCCAGCAGTGGACAGGGGGTCGTCAACGAGCAGTACTTC. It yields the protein CASSGQGVVNEQYF.

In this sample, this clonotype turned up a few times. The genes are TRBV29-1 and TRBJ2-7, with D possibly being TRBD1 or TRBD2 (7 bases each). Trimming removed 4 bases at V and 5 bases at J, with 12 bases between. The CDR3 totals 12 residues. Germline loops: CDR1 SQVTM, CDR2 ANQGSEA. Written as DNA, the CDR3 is TGCAGCGTTGGCGCAGGGGGGGACGAGCAGTACTTC. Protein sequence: CSVGAGGDEQYF.

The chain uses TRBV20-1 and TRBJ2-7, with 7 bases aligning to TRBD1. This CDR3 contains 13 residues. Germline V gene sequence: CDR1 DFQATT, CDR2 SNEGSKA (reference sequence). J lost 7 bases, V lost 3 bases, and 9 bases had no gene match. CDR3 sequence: CSASETGVREQYF. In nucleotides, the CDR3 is TGCAGTGCTAGTGAAACAGGGGTCCGGGAGCAGTACTTC.

CDR3 amino acids: CASSATGVLETQYF. The CDR3 DNA follows: TGTGCCAGCAGCGCGACAGGAGTTTTGGAGACCCAGTACTTC. The chain couples TRBV7-9 to TRBJ2-7, with D possibly TRBD1 on 6 matching bases. The better agreement between TRBJ2-5 and the DNA end casts doubt on the J call. CDR1 and CDR2 from the germline V gene are SEHNR and FQNEAQ (reference sequence). The CDR3 spans 14 residues.

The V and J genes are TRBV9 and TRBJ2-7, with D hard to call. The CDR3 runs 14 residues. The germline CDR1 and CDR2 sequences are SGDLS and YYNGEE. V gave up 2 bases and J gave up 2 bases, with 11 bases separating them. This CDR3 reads CASSVGQSAYEQYF. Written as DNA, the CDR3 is TGTGCCAGCAGCGTTGGCCAGTCAGCCTACGAGCAGTACTTC.

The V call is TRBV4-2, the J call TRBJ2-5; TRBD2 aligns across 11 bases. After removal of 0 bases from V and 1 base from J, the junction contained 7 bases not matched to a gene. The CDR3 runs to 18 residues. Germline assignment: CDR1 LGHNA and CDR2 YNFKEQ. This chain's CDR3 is CASSQEPLLAGGQETQYF. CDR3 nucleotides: TGTGCCAGCAGCCAAGAGCCCCTCCTAGCGGGGGGCCAAGAGACCCAGTACTTC.

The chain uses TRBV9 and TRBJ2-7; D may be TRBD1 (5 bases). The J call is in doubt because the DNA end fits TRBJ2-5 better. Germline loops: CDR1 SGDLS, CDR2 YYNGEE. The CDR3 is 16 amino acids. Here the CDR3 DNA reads TGTGCCAGCAGCGTAGTCCCAGGGATAGGAAGAGAGACCCAGTACTTC. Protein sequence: CASSVVPGIGRETQYF.

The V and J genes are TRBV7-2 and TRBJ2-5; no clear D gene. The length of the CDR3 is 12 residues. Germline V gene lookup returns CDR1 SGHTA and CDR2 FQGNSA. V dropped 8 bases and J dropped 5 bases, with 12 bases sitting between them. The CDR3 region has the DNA TGTGCCAGCGGCCCCGTGGCGGAGACCCAGTACTTC. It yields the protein CASGPVAETQYF.

This chain's CDR3 is CASSFTGTSVTDEQYF. CDR3 DNA: TGTGCCAGCAGCTTCACCGGGACTAGCGTCACCGATGAGCAGTACTTC. The rearrangement joins TRBV6-1 to TRBJ2-7; 10 bases map to TRBD2. V lost 6 bases and J lost 7; bases outside the gene matches: 15. This CDR3 has 16 residues. From germline, CDR1 is MNHNS and CDR2 SASEGT.

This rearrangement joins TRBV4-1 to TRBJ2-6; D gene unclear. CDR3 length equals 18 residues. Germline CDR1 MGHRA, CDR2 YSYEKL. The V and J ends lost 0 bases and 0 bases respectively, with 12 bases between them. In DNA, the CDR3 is TGCGCCAGCAGCCAAGATCCGACTGGTGCCTCTGGGGCCAACGTCCTGACTTTC. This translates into CASSQDPTGASGANVLTF.

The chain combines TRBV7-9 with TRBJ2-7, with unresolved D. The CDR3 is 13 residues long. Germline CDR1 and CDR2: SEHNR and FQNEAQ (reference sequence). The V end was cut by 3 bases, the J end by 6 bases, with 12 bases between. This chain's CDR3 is CASSFPQIVEQYF. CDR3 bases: TGTGCCAGCAGCTTCCCGCAGATTGTCGAGCAGTACTTC.

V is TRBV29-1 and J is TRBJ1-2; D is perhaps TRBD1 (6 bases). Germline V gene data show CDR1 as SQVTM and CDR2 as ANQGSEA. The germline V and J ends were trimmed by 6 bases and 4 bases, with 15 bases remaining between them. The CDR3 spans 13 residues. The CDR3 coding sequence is TGCAGCGTGCGGACAGATCGAATCTATGGCTACACCTTC. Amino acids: CSVRTDRIYGYTF.

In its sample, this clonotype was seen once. CDR3 region: CASSLAVAGGLETQYF. The CDR3, as DNA: TGTGCCAGCAGTTTAGCGGTTGCGGGGGGGCTGGAGACCCAGTACTTC. The chain combines TRBV27 with TRBJ2-7; 9 bases are shared with TRBD2. The J call may be incorrect, as the DNA end agrees better with TRBJ2-5. CDR1 is MNHEY and CDR2 is SMNVEV in the germline V gene (reference sequence). The CDR3 spans 16 residues.

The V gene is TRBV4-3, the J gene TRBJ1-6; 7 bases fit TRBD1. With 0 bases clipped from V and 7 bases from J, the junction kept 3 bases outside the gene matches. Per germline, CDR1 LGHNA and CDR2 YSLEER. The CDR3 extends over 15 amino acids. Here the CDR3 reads CASSQEDRTNSPLHF. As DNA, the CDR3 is TGCGCCAGCAGCCAAGAGGACAGGACCAATTCACCCCTCCACTTT.

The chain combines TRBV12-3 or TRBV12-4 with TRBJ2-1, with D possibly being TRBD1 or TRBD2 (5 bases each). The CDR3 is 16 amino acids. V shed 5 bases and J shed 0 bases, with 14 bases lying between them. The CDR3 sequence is CASSPGPRSSYNEQFF. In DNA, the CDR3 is TGTGCCAGCAGTCCGGGGCCCAGGAGCTCCTACAATGAGCAGTTCTTC.

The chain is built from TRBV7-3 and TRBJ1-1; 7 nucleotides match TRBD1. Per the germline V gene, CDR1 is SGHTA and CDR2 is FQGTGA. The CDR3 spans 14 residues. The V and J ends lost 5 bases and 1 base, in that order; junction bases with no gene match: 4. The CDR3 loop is CASSERQGNTEAFF. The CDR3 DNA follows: TGTGCCAGCAGCGAACGACAGGGGAACACTGAAGCTTTCTTT.

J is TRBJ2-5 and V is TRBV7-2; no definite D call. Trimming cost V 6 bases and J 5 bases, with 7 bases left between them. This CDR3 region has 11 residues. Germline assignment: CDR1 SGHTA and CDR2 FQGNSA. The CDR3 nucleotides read TGTGCCAGCAGGAATGGGGAGACCCAGTACTTC. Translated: CASRNGETQYF. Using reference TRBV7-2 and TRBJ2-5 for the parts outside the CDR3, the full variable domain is GAGVSQSPSNKVTEKGKDVELRCDPISGHTALYWYRQSLGQGLEFLIYFQGNSAPDKSGLPSDRFSAERTGGSVSTLTIQRTQQEDSAVYLCASRNGETQYFGPGTRLLVL.

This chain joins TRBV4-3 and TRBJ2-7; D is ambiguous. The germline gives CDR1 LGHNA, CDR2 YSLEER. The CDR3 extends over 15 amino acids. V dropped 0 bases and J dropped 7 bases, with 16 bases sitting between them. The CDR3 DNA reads TGCGCCAGCAGCCAAGAACGAGTTTATTACAATGAGCAGTACTTC. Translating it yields CASSQERVYYNEQYF.

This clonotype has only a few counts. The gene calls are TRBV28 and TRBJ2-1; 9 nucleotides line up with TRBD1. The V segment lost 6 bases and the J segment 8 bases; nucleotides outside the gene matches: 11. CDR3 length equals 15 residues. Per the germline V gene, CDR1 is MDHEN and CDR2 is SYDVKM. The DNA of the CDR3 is TGTGCCAGCAGCTGTACCGGGACAGGGTGCCATGAGCAGTTCTTC. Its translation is CASSCTGTGCHEQFF.

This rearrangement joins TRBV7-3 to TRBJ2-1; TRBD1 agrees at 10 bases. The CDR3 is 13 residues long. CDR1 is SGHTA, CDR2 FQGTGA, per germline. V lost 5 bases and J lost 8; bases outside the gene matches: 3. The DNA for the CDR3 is TGTGCCAGCAGCCTCGGGACAGGGGATGAGCAGTTCTTC. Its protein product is CASSLGTGDEQFF.

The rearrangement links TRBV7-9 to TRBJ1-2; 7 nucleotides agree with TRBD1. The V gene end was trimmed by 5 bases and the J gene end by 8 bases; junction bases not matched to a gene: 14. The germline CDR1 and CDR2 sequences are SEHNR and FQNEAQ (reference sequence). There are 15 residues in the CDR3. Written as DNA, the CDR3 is TGTGCCAGCAGCCGGCGACAGGGTCCTGCGAAAGGCTACACCTTC. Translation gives CASSRRQGPAKGYTF.

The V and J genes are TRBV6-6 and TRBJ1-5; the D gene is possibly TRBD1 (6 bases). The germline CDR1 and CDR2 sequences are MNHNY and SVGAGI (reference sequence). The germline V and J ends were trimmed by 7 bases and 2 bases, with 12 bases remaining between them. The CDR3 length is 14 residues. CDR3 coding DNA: TGTGCCAGCACGACCGCAGGGGGCAATCAGCCCCAGCATTTT. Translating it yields CASTTAGGNQPQHF.

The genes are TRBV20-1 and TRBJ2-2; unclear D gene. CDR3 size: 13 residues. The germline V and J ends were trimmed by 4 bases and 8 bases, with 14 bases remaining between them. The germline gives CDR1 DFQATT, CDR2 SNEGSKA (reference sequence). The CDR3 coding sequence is TGCAGTGCTATTTCCGGGCGAGCGGGGGAGCTGTTTTTT. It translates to CSAISGRAGELFF.

In DNA, the CDR3 is TGCAGCGTTGAAGGCGTGGCAGATACGCAGTATTTT. It is translated as CSVEGVADTQYF. The chain combines TRBV29-1 with TRBJ2-3, with D unclear. V dropped 1 base and J dropped 4 bases, with 6 bases sitting between them. This CDR3 spans 12 amino acids. CDR1 and CDR2 from the germline V gene are SQVTM and ANQGSEA.

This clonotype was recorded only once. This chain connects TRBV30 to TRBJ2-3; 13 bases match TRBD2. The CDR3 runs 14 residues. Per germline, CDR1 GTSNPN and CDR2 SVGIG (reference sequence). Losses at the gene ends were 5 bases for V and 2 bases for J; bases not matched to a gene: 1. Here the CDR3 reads CAWGLAGATDTQYF. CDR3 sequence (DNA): TGTGCCTGGGGACTAGCGGGGGCCACAGATACGCAGTATTTT.

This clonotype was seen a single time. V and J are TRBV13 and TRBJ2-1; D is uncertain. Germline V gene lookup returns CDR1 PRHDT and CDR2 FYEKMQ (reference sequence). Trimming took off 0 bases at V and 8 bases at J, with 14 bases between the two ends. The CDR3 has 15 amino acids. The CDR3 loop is CASSLGLGLQDEQFF. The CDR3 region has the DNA TGTGCCAGCAGCTTAGGCCTGGGCCTCCAGGATGAGCAGTTCTTC.

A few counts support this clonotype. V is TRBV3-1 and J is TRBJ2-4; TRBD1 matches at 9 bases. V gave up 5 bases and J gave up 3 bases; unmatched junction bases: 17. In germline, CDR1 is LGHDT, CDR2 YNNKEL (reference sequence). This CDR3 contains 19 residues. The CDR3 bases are TGTGCCAGCAGCGAAACCGGGACAGGGAAGGCTTACGGCAAAAACATTCAGTACTTC. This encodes CASSETGTGKAYGKNIQYF.

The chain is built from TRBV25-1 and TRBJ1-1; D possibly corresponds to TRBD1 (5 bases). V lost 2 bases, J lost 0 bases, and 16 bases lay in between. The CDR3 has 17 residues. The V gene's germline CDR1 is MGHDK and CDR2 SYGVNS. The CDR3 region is CASSEGGGERMNTEAFF. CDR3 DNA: TGTGCCAGCAGTGAAGGCGGGGGAGAGCGGATGAACACTGAAGCTTTCTTT. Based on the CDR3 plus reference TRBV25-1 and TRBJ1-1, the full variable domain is EADIYQTPRYLVIGTGKKITLECSQTMGHDKMYWYQQDPGMELHLIHYSYGVNSTEKGDLSSESTVSRIRTEHFPLTLESARPSHTSQYLCASSEGGGERMNTEAFFGQGTRLTVV.

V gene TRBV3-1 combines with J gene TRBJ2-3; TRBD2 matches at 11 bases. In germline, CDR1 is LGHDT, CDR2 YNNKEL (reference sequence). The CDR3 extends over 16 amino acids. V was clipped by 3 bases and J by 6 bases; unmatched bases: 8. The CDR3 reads CASSHRLAGSSDTQYF. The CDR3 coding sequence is TGTGCCAGCAGCCACCGACTAGCGGGGAGCTCGGATACGCAGTATTTT.